This TCR beta chain was retrieved from a study of Ad26.COV2.S vaccination and SARS-CoV-2 variants. Background on the study: Once, or twice with 56 days between doses, Ad26.COV2.S was given intramuscularly.

This clone came up once. Produced via immunoSEQ multiplex PCR; TCRdb's table is partial and in-frame only. The table includes fewer than 400,000 clones, around 84% detected once. Stated treatment: some 20 received Ad26.COV2.S at low or high dose, single or two shots; about 5 received placebo; per-sample allocation not given. Samples were taken on day 63 after the first vaccine or placebo injection. V lost 2 bases to trimming and J lost 6 bases; unmatched junction nucleotides: 7. This CDR3 region has 16 residues. Germline V gene data show CDR1 as MNHEY and CDR2 as SVGEGT. The TCR was taken from a person aged 18-65 years who received the Ad26.COV2.S COVID-19 vaccine or a placebo. The rearrangement joins TRBV6-2 or TRBV6-3 to TRBJ2-5; 12 bases fit TRBD2. Sequences were derived from peripheral blood, sampled in a trial of Ad26.COV2.S vaccine versus placebo. The CDR3 loop reads CASSYPSGGAKKTQYF. The CDR3 bases are TGTGCCAGCAGTTACCCTAGCGGGGGGGCCAAAAAGACCCAGTACTTC.